The 26 T cell receptor beta chains listed next were all sequenced from one sample in a study of breast tumors, draining lymph nodes, adjacent tissues. TCRdb ran MiXCR on the multiplex PCR reads and lists one entry per CDR3 protein. The table has about 14,000 distinct CDR3 sequences, approximately 50% seen once. The sequencing sample was made of tumor-adjacent breast tissue. Receptors were obtained from a female donor with breast cancer. Some clones in this sample may be carry-over from other donors' samples.

This clonotype was seen a handful of times. The chain combines TRBV7-3 with TRBJ2-6; D uncertain. Trimming pared 0 bases from V and 1 base from J, leaving 7 bases between. Looked up from germline, CDR1 is SGHTA and CDR2 is FQGTGA. CDR3 length equals 16 residues. CDR3 nucleotides: TGTGCCAGCAGCTTAACAACCAATTCTGGGGCCAACGTCCTGACTTTC. This encodes CASSLTTNSGANVLTF.

This clonotype was seen many times. CDR3 residues: CASSLARDSPPYEQYF. CDR3 DNA sequence: TGTGCCAGCAGCTTGGCCCGGGACAGTCCTCCTTACGAGCAGTACTTC. The chain couples TRBV5-6 to TRBJ2-7; TRBD1 aligns across 7 bases. V was pared by 0 bases and J by 4 bases, with 10 bases of the junction left unmatched. Germline loops: CDR1 SGHDT, CDR2 YYEEEE. CDR3 size: 16 residues.

This clonotype was recorded a few times. The V and J genes are TRBV3-2 and TRBJ2-3; the D call TRBD2 from the table was never checked on the DNA. TRBV3-2 is a listed pseudogene. CDR3 size: 13 residues. In DNA form, the CDR3 reads TGTGCCAGCAACGGCGGGAGCACAGATACGCAGTATTTT. It translates to CASNGGSTDTQYF.

V and J are TRBV7-9 and TRBJ2-1; TRBD2 agrees at 12 bases. CDR1 is SEHNR, CDR2 FQNEAQ, per germline (reference sequence). This CDR3 spans 18 amino acids. Unmatched junction bases numbered 15, after V lost 5 bases and J lost 7 bases. The CDR3 is CASSRWRGGTSGQNEQFF. The CDR3, as DNA: TGTGCCAGCAGCCGGTGGCGTGGAGGGACTAGCGGGCAAAATGAGCAGTTCTTC.

This chain joins TRBV14 and TRBJ2-2; the D is unclear. The germline V and J ends were trimmed by 3 bases and 3 bases, with 8 bases remaining between them. There are 14 residues in the CDR3. The germline gives CDR1 SGHDN, CDR2 FVKESK. Here the CDR3 DNA reads TGTGCCAGCAGCCACCACGCGGACACCGGGGAGCTGTTTTTT. Translation gives CASSHHADTGELFF. Based on the CDR3 plus reference TRBV14 and TRBJ2-2, the full variable domain is EAGVTQFPSHSVIEKGQTVTLRCDPISGHDNLYWYRRVMGKEIKFLLHFVKESKQDESGMPNNRFLAERTGGTYSTLKVQPAELEDSGVYFCASSHHADTGELFFGEGSRLTVL.

Many counts were recorded for this clonotype. The junction departs from the called germline gene at one end, perhaps through a read error. The V call is TRBV20-1, the J call TRBJ2-7, with 7 bases fitting TRBD1. Germline V lookup: CDR1 DFQATT, CDR2 SNEGSKA (reference sequence). This CDR3 has 16 amino acids. DNA for the CDR3: TGCAGTGCTAGAGATCCCGGAACAGGGGCAACCTACGAACAGTACTTC. Its protein product is CSARDPGTGATYEQYF.

The chain is built from TRBV29-1 and TRBJ2-5; 7 nucleotides line up with TRBD2. The CDR3 contains 15 residues. The germline V gene encodes CDR1 SQVTM and CDR2 ANQGSEA. Trimming took 1 base from V and 0 from J; bases not matched to a gene: 5. Here the CDR3 DNA reads TGCAGCGTTGAAGGCGGGGGAAAGTACCAAGAGACCCAGTACTTC. Its translation: CSVEGGGKYQETQYF.

J is TRBJ1-5 and V is TRBV29-1; D not certain. V lost 8 bases and J lost 10, with 9 bases in between. The CDR3 runs to 9 residues. Germline V CDR1 and CDR2: SQVTM, ANQGSEA. CDR3 sequence: CSLGNPQHF. CDR3 DNA sequence: TGCAGCCTGGGGAACCCCCAGCATTTT.

The chain is built from TRBV20-1 and TRBJ1-6, with 7 bases lining up with TRBD1. Trimming removed 3 bases from V and 10 bases from J; junction bases left unmatched: 3. The CDR3 extends over 12 amino acids. Germline V gene data show CDR1 as DFQATT and CDR2 as SNEGSKA (reference sequence). This CDR3 is CSASFRGSPLHF. The CDR3 DNA reads TGCAGTGCTAGCTTCAGGGGGTCACCCCTCCACTTT.

This clonotype was seen only a few times. One end of the junction is discordant with germline, which a read error may explain. The rearrangement links TRBV6-5 to TRBJ1-2; no clear D. CDR1 MNHEY and CDR2 SVGAGI come from the germline V gene. CDR3 length: 15 residues. The CDR3 loop reads CASSHSRAALYGYTF. The CDR3 bases are TGTGCCAGCAGTCACTCGAGGGCGGCTCTCTATGGCTACACCTTC.

This clonotype was seen a handful of times. The chain has TRBV5-1 and TRBJ1-1, with D maybe TRBD1 (5 bases). Germline V gives CDR1 SGHRS, CDR2 YFSETQ. V lost 0 bases to trimming and J lost 1 base, with 10 bases between them. This CDR3 comprises 15 residues. Here the CDR3 reads CASSLGQGRNTEAFF. Here the CDR3 DNA reads TGCGCCAGCAGCTTGGGGCAGGGAAGGAACACTGAAGCTTTCTTT.

This clonotype is medium-sized within its sample. J is TRBJ2-1 and V is TRBV29-1; 13 nucleotides match TRBD2. This CDR3 is 14 amino acids long. Trimming removed 5 bases from V and 7 bases from J; junction bases left unmatched: 5. Germline CDR1 reads SQVTM; CDR2 reads ANQGSEA. CDR3 residues: CSVLGTSGTNEQFF. The CDR3 region has the DNA TGCAGCGTTCTAGGGACTAGCGGGACAAATGAGCAGTTCTTC.

The chain is built from TRBV12-3 or TRBV12-4 and TRBJ1-2, with D maybe TRBD1 (5 bases). V lost 2 bases to trimming and J lost 8 bases, with 9 bases between them. CDR3 length equals 12 residues. The CDR3 DNA sequence: TGTGCCAGCAGTTTATCTGGGACCGGCTACACCTTC. It codes for CASSLSGTGYTF.

This chain links TRBV2 with TRBJ1-5; maybe TRBD1 (5 bases). The CDR3 is 15 residues long. Germline V gene sequence: CDR1 SNHLY, CDR2 FYNNEI. The V end lost 5 bases, the J end lost 4 bases, and 15 bases lay between the germline ends. CDR3 residues: CASSLYAGGNQPQHF. The CDR3 nucleotides read TGTGCCAGCAGTCTTTACGCGGGGGGGAATCAGCCCCAGCATTTT.

This clonotype is deemed medium-sized. The J gene is TRBJ2-7, the V gene TRBV20-1; TRBD1 agrees at 8 bases. J was trimmed by 6 bases and V by 5 bases; bases with no gene match: 6. There are 12 residues in the CDR3. CDR1 and CDR2 (germline): DFQATT, SNEGSKA (reference sequence). The CDR3 DNA follows: TGCAGTGCTTCGGACAGGGCCGGCGAGCAGTACTTC. The encoded protein is CSASDRAGEQYF.

V is TRBV2 and J is TRBJ2-7; TRBD1 agrees at 7 bases. CDR3 length: 18 residues. The ends lost 1 base at V and 0 bases at J; junction bases unmatched: 12. Germline V gives CDR1 SNHLY, CDR2 FYNNEI. CDR3 nucleotides: TGTGCCAGCAGTGAAGACCGAGGCGGTGGGACAGCCTCCTACGAGCAGTACTTC. It encodes CASSEDRGGGTASYEQYF.

This clonotype was counted many times. CDR3 DNA sequence: TGTGCCAGCTCCCCCGGGACAACCGAGCAGTACTTC. As protein: CASSPGTTEQYF. The chain links TRBV18 to TRBJ2-7; weak D call: TRBD1 (6 bases). Germline V gene sequence: CDR1 KGHSH, CDR2 LQKENI. CDR3 length equals 12 residues. Trimming cost V 6 bases and J 6 bases, with 12 bases left between them.

This chain connects TRBV7-2 to TRBJ1-5; 8 bases agree with TRBD1. Germline loops: CDR1 SGHTA, CDR2 FQGNSA. With 6 bases clipped from V and 8 bases from J, the junction kept 3 bases outside the gene matches. This CDR3 comprises 12 residues. The chain's CDR3 is CASSYRGEPQHF. The CDR3 DNA reads as TGTGCCAGCAGTTACAGGGGGGAGCCCCAGCATTTT.

This clonotype was recorded a few times. V usage is TRBV9 and J usage is TRBJ2-7, with 11 bases lining up with TRBD2. The length of the CDR3 is 16 residues. From germline, CDR1 is SGDLS and CDR2 YYNGEE. V gave up 4 bases and J gave up 2 bases; unmatched junction bases: 8. The chain's CDR3 is CASSPSGTSGAYEQYF. CDR3 sequence (DNA): TGTGCCAGCAGCCCGTCCGGGACTAGCGGCGCCTACGAGCAGTACTTC.

V usage is TRBV10-2 and J usage is TRBJ1-2, with D maybe TRBD1 (6 bases). The CDR3 consists of 13 residues. The germline V gene has CDR1 WSHSY and CDR2 SAAADI. V shed 6 bases and J shed 9 bases, with 17 bases lying between them. The chain's CDR3 is CASSPDRPFRYTF. The CDR3 DNA reads as TGCGCCAGCAGCCCAGACAGGCCCTTTCGCTACACCTTC.

The chain has TRBV3-1 and TRBJ1-3, with D uncertain. The CDR3 runs to 15 residues. The germline CDR1 and CDR2 sequences are LGHDT and YNNKEL (reference sequence). V lost 3 bases to trimming and J lost 4 bases, with 13 bases between them. The CDR3 DNA is TGTGCCAGCAGCCACTCACCCGAGTCCGGAAACACCATATATTTT. As protein: CASSHSPESGNTIYF.

In this sample, this clonotype is medium-sized. V is TRBV6-2 or TRBV6-3 and J is TRBJ2-6; D perhaps matches TRBD2 (5 bases). The V end was cut by 5 bases, the J end by 0 bases, with 8 bases between. CDR1 and CDR2 from the germline V gene are MNHEY and SVGEGT. The CDR3 runs to 15 residues. CDR3 sequence: CASSTGISGANVLTF. In nucleotides, the CDR3 is TGTGCCAGCAGTACCGGGATCTCTGGGGCCAACGTCCTGACTTTC.

The rearrangement uses TRBV24-1 and TRBJ2-2; D ambiguous. V was pared by 4 bases and J by 4 bases, with 6 bases between. The CDR3 covers 13 residues. Germline-derived CDR1 and CDR2 are KGHDR and SFDVKD. Here the CDR3 DNA reads TGTGCCACCAGTGAGACAAGCACCGGGGAGCTGTTTTTT. Its translation is CATSETSTGELFF.

This clonotype was counted ten times or more. The rearrangement joins TRBV11-3 to TRBJ2-1; 10 bases are shared with TRBD2. The CDR3 consists of 15 residues. CDR1 is SGHNT, CDR2 YENEEA, per germline. V dropped 5 bases and J dropped 4; count of bases not matched to a gene: 5. CDR3 protein: CASSRLAGGYNEQFF. CDR3 coding DNA: TGTGCCAGCAGCCGACTAGCGGGCGGTTACAATGAGCAGTTCTTC.

The rearrangement uses TRBV6-2 or TRBV6-3 and TRBJ1-5; tentative D call: TRBD1 (5 bases). V shed 2 bases and J shed 6 bases, with 11 bases lying between them. Germline V gives CDR1 MNHEY, CDR2 SVGEGT. This CDR3 region has 14 residues. The CDR3 nucleotides read TGTGCCAGCAGTTACGGGGGTTCGGGTCAGCCCCAGCATTTT. This translates into CASSYGGSGQPQHF.

This clonotype has at least ten counts. V gene TRBV28 combines with J gene TRBJ1-6; 7 nucleotides line up with TRBD1. The length of the CDR3 is 15 residues. In germline, CDR1 is MDHEN, CDR2 SYDVKM. J was trimmed by 4 bases and V by 2 bases; bases with no gene match: 2. The CDR3: CASSLRGQYNSPLHF. CDR3 nucleotides: TGTGCCAGCAGTTTAAGGGGACAGTATAATTCACCCCTCCACTTT.